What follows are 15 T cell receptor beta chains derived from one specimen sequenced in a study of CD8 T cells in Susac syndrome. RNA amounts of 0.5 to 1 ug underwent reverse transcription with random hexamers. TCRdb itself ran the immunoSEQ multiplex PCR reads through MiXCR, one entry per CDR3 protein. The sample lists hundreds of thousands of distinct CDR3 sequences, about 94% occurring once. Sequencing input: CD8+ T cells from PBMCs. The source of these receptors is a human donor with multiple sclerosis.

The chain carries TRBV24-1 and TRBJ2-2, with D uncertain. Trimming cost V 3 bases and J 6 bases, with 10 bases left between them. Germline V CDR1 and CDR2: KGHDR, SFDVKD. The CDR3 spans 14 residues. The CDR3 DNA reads TGTGCCACCAGTGATCGTGAGAGGCCCGGGGAGCTGTTTTTT. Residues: CATSDRERPGELFF.

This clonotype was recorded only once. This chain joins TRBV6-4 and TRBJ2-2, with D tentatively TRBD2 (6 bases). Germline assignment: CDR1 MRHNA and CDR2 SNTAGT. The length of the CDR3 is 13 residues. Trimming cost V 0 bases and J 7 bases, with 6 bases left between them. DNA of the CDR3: TGTGCCAGCAGTGACTCGACTAGCGGGGAGCTGTTTTTT. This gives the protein CASSDSTSGELFF.

The CDR3 region is CAITVADRSSGNTIYF. The CDR3 nucleotides are TGTGCCATCACCGTGGCAGACAGGAGCTCTGGAAACACCATATATTTT. This chain links TRBV2 with TRBJ1-3; a possible D gene is TRBD1 (6 bases). The CDR3 runs to 16 residues. Trimming took 10 bases from V and 0 from J, leaving 19 bases between them. Germline V gene data show CDR1 as SNHLY and CDR2 as FYNNEI.

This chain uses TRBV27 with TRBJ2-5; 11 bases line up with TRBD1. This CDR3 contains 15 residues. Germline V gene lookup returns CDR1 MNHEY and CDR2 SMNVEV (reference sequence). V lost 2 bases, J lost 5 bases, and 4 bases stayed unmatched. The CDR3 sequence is CASSLRTGGAETQYF. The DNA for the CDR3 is TGTGCCAGCAGTTTAAGGACAGGGGGCGCGGAGACCCAGTACTTC.

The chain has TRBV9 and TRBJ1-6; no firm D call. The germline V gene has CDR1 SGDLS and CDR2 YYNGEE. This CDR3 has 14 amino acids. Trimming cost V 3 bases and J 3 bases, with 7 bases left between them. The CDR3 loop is CASSAQSYNSPLHF. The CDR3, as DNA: TGTGCCAGCAGCGCCCAGAGCTATAATTCACCCCTCCACTTT.

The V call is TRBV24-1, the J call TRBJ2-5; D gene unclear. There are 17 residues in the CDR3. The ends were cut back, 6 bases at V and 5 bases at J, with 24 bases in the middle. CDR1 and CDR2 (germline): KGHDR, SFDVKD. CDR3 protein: CATSFALDGLNWETQYF. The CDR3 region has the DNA TGTGCCACCAGTTTCGCCCTGGATGGTCTAAATTGGGAGACCCAGTACTTC.

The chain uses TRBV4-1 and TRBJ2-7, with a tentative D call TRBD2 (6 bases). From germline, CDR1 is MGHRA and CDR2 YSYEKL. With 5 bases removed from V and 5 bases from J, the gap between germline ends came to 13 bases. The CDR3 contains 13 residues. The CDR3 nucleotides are TGCGCCAGCAGCGCATCGGGGGTCGACGAGCAGTACTTC. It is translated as CASSASGVDEQYF.

The CDR3 DNA reads as TGTGCCAGCAGCCCCCCCACTAGCGGCATCACAGATACGCAGTATTTT. The encoded protein is CASSPPTSGITDTQYF. The V gene is TRBV7-9, the J gene TRBJ2-3; TRBD2 aligns across 8 bases. The germline V gene encodes CDR1 SEHNR and CDR2 FQNEAQ (reference sequence). After removal of 5 bases from V and 2 bases from J, the junction contained 9 bases not matched to a gene. The CDR3 runs 16 residues.

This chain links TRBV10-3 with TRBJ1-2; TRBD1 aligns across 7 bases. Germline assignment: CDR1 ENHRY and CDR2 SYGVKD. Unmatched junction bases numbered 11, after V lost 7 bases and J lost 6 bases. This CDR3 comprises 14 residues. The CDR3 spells CAIKGDRADNGYTF. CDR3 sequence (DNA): TGTGCCATCAAAGGTGACAGGGCGGACAATGGCTACACCTTC.

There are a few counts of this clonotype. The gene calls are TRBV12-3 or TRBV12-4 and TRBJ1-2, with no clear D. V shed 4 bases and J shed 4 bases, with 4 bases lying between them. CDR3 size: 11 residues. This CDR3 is CASSSGYGYTF. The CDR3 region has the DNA TGTGCCAGCAGTTCCGGCTATGGCTACACCTTC.

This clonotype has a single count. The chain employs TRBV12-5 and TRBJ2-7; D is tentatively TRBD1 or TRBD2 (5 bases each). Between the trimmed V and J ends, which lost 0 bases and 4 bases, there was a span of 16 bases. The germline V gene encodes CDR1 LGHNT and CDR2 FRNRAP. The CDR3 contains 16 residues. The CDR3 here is CASGLVRGKDQYEQYF. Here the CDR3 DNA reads TGTGCTAGTGGTTTGGTACGGGGCAAGGACCAATACGAGCAGTACTTC.

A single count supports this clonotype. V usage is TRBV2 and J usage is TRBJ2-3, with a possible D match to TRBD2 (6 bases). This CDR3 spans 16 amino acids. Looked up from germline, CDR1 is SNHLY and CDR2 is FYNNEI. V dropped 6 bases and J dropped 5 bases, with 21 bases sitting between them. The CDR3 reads CASSRLLRGGGDTQYF. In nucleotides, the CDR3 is TGTGCCAGCAGCCGGCTTCTGAGGGGAGGTGGAGATACGCAGTATTTT.

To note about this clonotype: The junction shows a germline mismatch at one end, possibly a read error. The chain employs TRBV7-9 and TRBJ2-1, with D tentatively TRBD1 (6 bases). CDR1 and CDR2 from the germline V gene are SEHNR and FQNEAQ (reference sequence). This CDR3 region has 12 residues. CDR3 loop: CASSLGLGQPGF. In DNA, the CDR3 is TGTGCCAGCAGCTTAGGGCTTGGACAGCCGGGGTTC.

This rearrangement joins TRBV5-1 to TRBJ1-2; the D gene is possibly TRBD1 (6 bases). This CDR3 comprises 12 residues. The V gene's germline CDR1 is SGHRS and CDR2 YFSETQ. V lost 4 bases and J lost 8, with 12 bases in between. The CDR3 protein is CASSLQGGGYTF. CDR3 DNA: TGCGCCAGCAGCCTACAGGGAGGAGGCTACACCTTC.

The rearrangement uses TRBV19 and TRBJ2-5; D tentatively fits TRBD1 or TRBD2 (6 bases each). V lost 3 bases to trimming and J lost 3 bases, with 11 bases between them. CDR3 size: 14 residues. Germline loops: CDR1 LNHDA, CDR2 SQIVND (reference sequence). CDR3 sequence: CASSIRGAEETQYF. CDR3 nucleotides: TGTGCCAGTAGTATTAGGGGGGCCGAAGAGACCCAGTACTTC.